This TCR beta chain was identified during a study of blood T cell repertoires in COVID-19. The protocol was immunoSEQ multiplex PCR, while the TCRdb copy is restricted to in-frame clones and leaves out a portion. The repertoire holds about 280,000 clones, roughly 85% seen once, with 6% to 6.5% in the top ten. Study members were between roughly 18 and 100 years old and lived in some 26 US regions. The CDR3 extends over 17 amino acids. CDR1 SGHRS and CDR2 YFSETQ come from the germline V gene. Losses at the gene ends were 1 base for V and 0 bases for J; bases not matched to a gene: 1. The genes are TRBV5-1 and TRBJ2-2; 12 positions match TRBD2. Sample: PBMCs or T cells enriched from blood (not recorded which). This TCR was sampled from a woman aged 40 to 50 who had recovered from COVID-19. Here the CDR3 reads CASSLLAGGANTGELFF. CDR3 DNA sequence: TGCGCCAGCAGCTTGCTAGCGGGAGGGGCGAACACCGGGGAGCTGTTTTTT.